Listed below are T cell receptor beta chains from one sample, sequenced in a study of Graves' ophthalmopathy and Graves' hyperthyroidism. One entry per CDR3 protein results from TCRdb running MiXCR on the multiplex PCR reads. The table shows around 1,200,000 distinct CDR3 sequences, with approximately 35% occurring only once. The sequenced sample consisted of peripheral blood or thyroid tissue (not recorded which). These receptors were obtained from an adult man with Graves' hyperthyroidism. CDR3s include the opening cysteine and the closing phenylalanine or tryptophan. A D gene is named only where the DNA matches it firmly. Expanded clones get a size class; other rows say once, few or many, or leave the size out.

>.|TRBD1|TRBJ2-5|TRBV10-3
TGTGCCAGCAGTCAGATCCCAGGGGGCCGCACGGGGACCCAGTACTTC
CASSQIPGGRTGTQYF
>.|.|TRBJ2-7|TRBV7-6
TGTGCCATCAGCGGATCCCAGGGCTACGAGCAGTACTTC
CAISGSQGYEQYF
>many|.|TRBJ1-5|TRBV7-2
TGTGCCAGCAGGAGCCCAGGGGTTGATCAGCCCCAGCATTTT
CASRSPGVDQPQHF
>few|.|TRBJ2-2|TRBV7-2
TGTGCCAGCAGCTTCCAGGGGCTCCCCGGGGAGCTGTTTTTT
CASSFQGLPGELFF
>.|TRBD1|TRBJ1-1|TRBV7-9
TGTGCCAGCAGCTATACAGGGGGTAGGAACACTGAAGCTTTCTTT
CASSYTGGRNTEAFF
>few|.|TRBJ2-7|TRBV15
TGTGCCACCAGCAACAGACCCGCCTACGAGCAGTACTTC
CATSNRPAYEQYF
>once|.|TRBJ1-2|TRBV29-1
TGCAGCGTTGAACGAGGCAGGGAGACTGGAAACACCTTC
CSVERGRETGNTF
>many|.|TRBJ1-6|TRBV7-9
TGTGCCAGCAGCAGTGACTCCTATAATTCACCCCTCCACTTT
CASSSDSYNSPLHF
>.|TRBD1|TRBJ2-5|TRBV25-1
TGTGCCAGCAGTGATAAAAAAAGGACAGGGGACGAGACCCAGTACTTC
CASSDKKRTGDETQYF
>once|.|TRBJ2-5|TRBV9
TGTGCCAGCAGCGTAGACGAAGGAGCCTTGGGCAGGGAGACCCAGTACTTC
CASSVDEGALGRETQYF
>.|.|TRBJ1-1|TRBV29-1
TGCAGCGTTGATCGGGACGGAACCACTGAAGCTTTCTTT
CSVDRDGTTEAFF
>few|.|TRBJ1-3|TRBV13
TGTGCCAGCAGCTTTGGGCAGGGCTCTGGAAACACCATATATTTT
CASSFGQGSGNTIYF
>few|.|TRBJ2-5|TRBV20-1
TGCAGTGCTATAACTAGGCGCCGGACCATACAAGAGACCCAGTACTTC
CSAITRRRTIQETQYF
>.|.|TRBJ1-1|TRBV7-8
TGTGCCAGCAGCTTAGACGGGACAAAATGGGAAGCTTTCTTT
CASSLDGTKWEAFF
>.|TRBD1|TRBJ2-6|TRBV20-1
TGCAGTGTCAGGGAGACCGGGACAGGCTTCCCTGGGGCCAACGTCCTGACTTTC
CSVRETGTGFPGANVLTF
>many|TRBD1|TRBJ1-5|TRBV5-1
TGCGCCAGCAGCTTGACAGGGGGCCGTCAGCCCCAGCATTTT
CASSLTGGRQPQHF
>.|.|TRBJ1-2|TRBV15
TGTGCCACCAGCAGCAGTGAAAGGAGGGTGGATGGCTACACCTTC
CATSSSERRVDGYTF
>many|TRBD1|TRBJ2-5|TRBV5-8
TGTGCCAGCAGCTTGTGGGACAGGCAAGAGACCCAGTACTTC
CASSLWDRQETQYF
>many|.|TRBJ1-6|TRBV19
TGTGCCAGTAGTACCGGGACTGCCGCTAATTCACCCCTCCACTTT
CASSTGTAANSPLHF
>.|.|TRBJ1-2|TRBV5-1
TGCGCCAGCCAAAACCCTGTACTCGGAGGCTACACCTTC
CASQNPVLGGYTF
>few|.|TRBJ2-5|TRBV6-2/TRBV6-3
TGTGCCAGCTTTCGGTCTTCGTGGGAAGAGACCCAGTACTTC
CASFRSSWEETQYF
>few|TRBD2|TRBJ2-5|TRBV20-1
TGCAGTGCTAGTTACCTAGCGGGAGTGGAGACCCAGTACTTC
CSASYLAGVETQYF
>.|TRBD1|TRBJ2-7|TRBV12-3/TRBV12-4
TGTGCCAGCAGCCAACCGGGACAGGGGAGAGGCGAGCAGTACTTC
CASSQPGQGRGEQYF
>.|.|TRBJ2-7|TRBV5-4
TGTGCCAGCAGCCGATTGGGCCTAGGGAAAGAGCAGTACTTC
CASSRLGLGKEQYF
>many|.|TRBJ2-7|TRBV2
TGTGCCAGCAGGGATACCTACGAGCAGTACTTC
CASRDTYEQYF
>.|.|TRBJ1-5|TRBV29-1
TGCAGCGTCGTGGACGGGGGGAATCAGCCCCAGCATTTT
CSVVDGGNQPQHF
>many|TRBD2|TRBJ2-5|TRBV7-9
TGTGCCAGCAGCTTAACCCCGATCGGTAGCGGGGCCGAAGAGACCCAGTACTTC
CASSLTPIGSGAEETQYF
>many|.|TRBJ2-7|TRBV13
TGTGCCAGCAGCTTAGGACAGGCAAGCGAGCAGTACTTC
CASSLGQASEQYF
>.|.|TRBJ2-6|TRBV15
TGTGCCACCAGCAGAGACTGGGACAGGGCCAACGTCCTGACTTTC
CATSRDWDRANVLTF
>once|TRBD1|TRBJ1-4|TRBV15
TGTGCCACCAGCAGAGGCGGACAGGGAAAACTGTTTTTT
CATSRGGQGKLFF
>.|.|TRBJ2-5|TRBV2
TGTGCCAGCAGAGTAACAGAAGAGACCCAGTACTTC
CASRVTEETQYF
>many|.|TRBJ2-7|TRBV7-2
TGTGCCAGCAGCCCCAGTGTTGTCGTTGGCGAGCAGTACTTC
CASSPSVVVGEQYF